The 4 T cell receptor beta chains below were found in one sample sequenced in a study of blood T cells in healthy people across ages. The second PCR ran roughly 6 to 12 cycles with a sample-barcoded 5' primer and J-beta primers. TCRdb re-called the 5' RACE reads through MiXCR, storing one row per CDR3 protein. The table shows 800,000 to 950,000 distinct CDR3 sequences, with about 27% occurring only once. Separately, the same data were catalogued under a study of T cells of mothers and their children.

Sequencing was performed on blood. These receptors originate from a woman in her 40s in good health.

This rearrangement joins TRBV11-2 to TRBJ2-5; 10 bases map to TRBD2. The trim removed 3 bases at V and 1 base at J, leaving 5 bases unmatched. The CDR3 spans 16 residues. Germline V gives CDR1 SGHAT, CDR2 FQNNGV. In DNA form, the CDR3 reads TGTGCCAGCAGCTTTGTAGCGGGGGGCCCCCAAGAGACCCAGTACTTC. Its translation: CASSFVAGGPQETQYF.

The rearrangement joins TRBV14 to TRBJ1-1; 7 nucleotides match TRBD1. Germline lookup yields CDR1 SGHDN and CDR2 FVKESK. Trimming removed 5 bases from V and 4 bases from J; junction bases left unmatched: 7. The CDR3 covers 14 residues. This CDR3 reads CASSVDRAATEAFF. The DNA of the CDR3 is TGTGCCAGCAGCGTCGACAGGGCCGCCACTGAAGCTTTCTTT.

This clonotype was detected only a few times. Since a much larger clone is just one base distant, this may be a read error. J is TRBJ2-5 and V is TRBV6-6; D is undetermined. The V and J ends lost 0 bases and 5 bases respectively, with 7 bases between them. CDR1 is MNHNY and CDR2 is SVGAGI in the germline V gene (reference sequence). CDR3 length equals 13 residues. The CDR3 is CASSYSTRETQYF. In DNA, the CDR3 is TGTGCCAGCAGTTACTCGACGCGTGAGACCCAGTACTTC.

The table lists this clonotype with many counts. The rearrangement links TRBV3-1 to TRBJ1-1, with 7 bases fitting TRBD1. The J segment lost 7 bases and the V segment lost 4 bases, leaving 3 bases of the junction unmatched. Germline CDR1 and CDR2: LGHDT and YNNKEL (reference sequence). This CDR3 region has 12 residues. The CDR3 region is CASSRGTVEAFF. The CDR3 bases are TGTGCCAGCAGCCGAGGGACAGTTGAAGCTTTCTTT. Supplemented by reference TRBV3-1 and TRBJ1-1, the full variable domain reads DTAVSQTPKYLVTQMGNDKSIKCEQNLGHDTMYWYKQDSKKFLKIMFSYNNKELIINETVPNRFSPKSPDKAHLNLHINSLELGDSAVYFCASSRGTVEAFFGQGTRLTVV.